This T cell receptor beta chain was profiled in a study of beta chain features in type 1 diabetes. The entirety of the isolated RNA underwent reverse transcription, so expressed TCRB transcripts were sequenced. Sequenced by immunoSEQ multiplex PCR; TCRdb stores in-frame clones only, minus some. Of over 700,000 clones in the sample, 15% to 20% are singletons; the top ten hold 0.02% to 0.03%. This clone turned up a few times. Sequenced material: naive CD4+ T cells from blood. The receptor was derived from a young woman in good health.

The CDR3: CASSTGLGQRGNTDTQYF. The DNA of the CDR3 is TGTGCCAGCAGTACAGGACTAGGACAGAGGGGGAACACAGATACGCAGTATTTT. The chain recombines TRBV7-2 with TRBJ2-3; perhaps TRBD2 as D (7 bases). Trimming cost V 6 bases and J 2 bases, with 24 bases left between them. Germline V gene data show CDR1 as SGHTA and CDR2 as FQGNSA. CDR3 length equals 18 residues.